These T cell receptor beta chains were read from a single sample in a study of T cell changes during pregnancy in multiple sclerosis. Repertoires were generated with immunoSEQ multiplex PCR, while TCRdb's copy carries only in-frame clones and drops some. The sample contains under 25,000 clones, over 75% of which appear only once. The source was CD8+ T cells from peripheral blood mononuclear cells, collected before pregnancy. The receptors come from a female donor with multiple sclerosis, enrolled in a pregnancy study. CDR3s leave out the opening cysteine and the closing phenylalanine or tryptophan. Each record gives: CDR3 protein, D gene, CDR3 length, V gene. D genes are given only for firm matches.

ASSDPATGASNDEQF | TRBD1 | 15 | TRBV6-1
AISESFSDGEQF | . | 12 | TRBV10-3
ASSLGDPGLANYGYT | . | 15 | TRBV5-4
ASSVSAAINEQF | . | 12 | TRBV6-4
ASSMPGLAGVADTQY | TRBD2 | 15 | TRBV18
ASSLGQGSSYNSPLH | . | 15 | TRBV13
ASSPLAGGINEQF | TRBD2 | 13 | TRBV7-9
ASTPLELGYT | . | 10 | TRBV9
ASTWTGNTEAF | TRBD1 | 11 | TRBV27
ASSYSKDRDSYEQY | TRBD1 | 14 | TRBV6-5
ASSGGPYTEAF | . | 11 | TRBV28
ASSGLASSYNEQF | TRBD2 | 13 | TRBV7-6
ASSLDFASGYTGELF | TRBD2 | 15 | TRBV11-2
ASSIGTATEAF | . | 11 | TRBV19
ASSLWGPAENTEAF | . | 14 | TRBV27
ASSLGLAGGAYEQY | TRBD2 | 14 | TRBV7-2
ASSGLAGFF | TRBD2 | 9 | TRBV2
ASSSRSGSGTGELF | TRBD2 | 14 | TRBV11-3
ASSRLWTQATNEKLF | . | 15 | TRBV14
ASSVALAGGNEQF | TRBD2 | 13 | TRBV9
ASGHKFNQPQH | . | 11 | TRBV10-1
ASSDAGQGNEKLF | TRBD1 | 13 | TRBV11-2
ASSIDGGAGNEKLF | . | 14 | TRBV19
SVYGTGKGYT | TRBD1 | 10 | TRBV29-1
ASSAGLASDTQY | TRBD2 | 12 | TRBV6-1
ASSEVGGRAYEQY | TRBD2 | 13 | TRBV6-1
ASSGLADVYEQY | TRBD2 | 12 | TRBV10-2
ASSLVFPGQGIWDEQF | TRBD1 | 16 | TRBV7-2
ASSRQSSGANVLT | . | 13 | TRBV28
ASSTGGLNEQF | TRBD2 | 11 | TRBV28
ASSRGGRNSYNEQF | TRBD2 | 14 | TRBV4-1
SVESAARTSYNEQF | . | 14 | TRBV29-1
ASSPLLGGLNYGYT | . | 14 | TRBV5-4
ASTPRASGTQQY | TRBD2 | 12 | TRBV6-5
ASSYLSGDEQF | TRBD2 | 11 | TRBV6-5
ASSGRRRNTIY | . | 11 | TRBV5-1
ASSSTDRLAYEQY | TRBD1 | 13 | TRBV7-6
SVEDPVDGREYEQY | . | 14 | TRBV29-1
ASSLDTSHIYEQY | . | 13 | TRBV7-8
ASSFSGQQANYGYT | TRBD1 | 14 | TRBV28
ASSQGNLANEQY | . | 12 | TRBV14
ASTWGVGAF | . | 9 | TRBV11-2
SVEARADGYT | . | 10 | TRBV29-1
ASSLMETEAF | . | 10 | TRBV5-6
ASSSMTGGLGEQY | TRBD1 | 13 | TRBV5-5
ASRGGQGSNQPQH | TRBD1 | 13 | TRBV2
ARGRWGGLADLVLYEQF | TRBD2 | 17 | TRBV19
ASSLGPAGNTIY | . | 12 | TRBV5-6
ASSSREGANTEAF | . | 13 | TRBV16
ASSQSLRTGRVDTQY | . | 15 | TRBV4-1
ASSLLGEGNTEAF | . | 13 | TRBV5-4
ASSPRIGTGGHYNYGYT | TRBD1 | 17 | TRBV9
ASSRWTSGHYEQY | TRBD2 | 13 | TRBV4-2
ASGHSRDLAGGELF | . | 14 | TRBV7-9
ASSYRQTYYEQY | . | 12 | TRBV6-5
ASSYKAGYNEQY | . | 12 | TRBV6-5
ASSLTGEEGEKLF | TRBD1 | 13 | TRBV27
AISEGRLALNNEQF | . | 14 | TRBV10-3